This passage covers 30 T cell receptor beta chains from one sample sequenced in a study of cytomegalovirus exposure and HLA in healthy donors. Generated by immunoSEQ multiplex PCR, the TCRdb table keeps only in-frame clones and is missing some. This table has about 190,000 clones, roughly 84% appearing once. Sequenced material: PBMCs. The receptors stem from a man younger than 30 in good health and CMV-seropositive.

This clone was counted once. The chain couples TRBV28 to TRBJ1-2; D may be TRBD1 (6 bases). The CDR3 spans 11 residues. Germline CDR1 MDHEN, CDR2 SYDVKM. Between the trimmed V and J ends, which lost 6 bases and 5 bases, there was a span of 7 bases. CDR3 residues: CASSGQYGYTF. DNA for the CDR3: TGTGCCAGCAGCGGACAGTATGGCTACACCTTC.

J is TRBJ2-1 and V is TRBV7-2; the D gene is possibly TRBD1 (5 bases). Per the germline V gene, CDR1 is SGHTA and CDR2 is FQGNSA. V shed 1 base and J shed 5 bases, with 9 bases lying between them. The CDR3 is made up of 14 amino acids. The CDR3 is CASSLDRTNNEQFF. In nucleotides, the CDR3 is TGTGCCAGCAGCTTAGACAGGACGAACAATGAGCAGTTCTTC.

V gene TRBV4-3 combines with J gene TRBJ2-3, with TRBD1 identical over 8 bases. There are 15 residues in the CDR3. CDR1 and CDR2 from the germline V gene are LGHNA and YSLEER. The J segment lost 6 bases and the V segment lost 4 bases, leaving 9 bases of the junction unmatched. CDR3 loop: CASSLQRTGRDTQYF. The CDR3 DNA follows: TGCGCCAGCAGCCTTCAAAGGACAGGGAGGGATACGCAGTATTTT.

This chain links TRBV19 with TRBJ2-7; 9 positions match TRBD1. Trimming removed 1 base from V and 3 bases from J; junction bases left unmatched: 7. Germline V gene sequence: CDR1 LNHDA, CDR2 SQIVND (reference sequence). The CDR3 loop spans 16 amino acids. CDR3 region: CASSIGPPGQGYEQYF. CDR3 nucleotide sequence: TGTGCCAGTAGTATAGGCCCCCCGGGACAGGGCTACGAGCAGTACTTC.

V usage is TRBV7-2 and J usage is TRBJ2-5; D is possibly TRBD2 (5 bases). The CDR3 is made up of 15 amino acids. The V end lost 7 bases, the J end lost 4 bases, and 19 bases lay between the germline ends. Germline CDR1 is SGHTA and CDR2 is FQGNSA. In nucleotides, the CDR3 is TGTGCCAGCACCCTTGAGACCCCGGGGAGAGAGACCCAGTACTTC. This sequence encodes CASTLETPGRETQYF. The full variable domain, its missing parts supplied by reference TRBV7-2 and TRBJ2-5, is GAGVSQSPSNKVTEKGKDVELRCDPISGHTALYWYRQSLGQGLEFLIYFQGNSAPDKSGLPSDRFSAERTGGSVSTLTIQRTQQEDSAVYLCASTLETPGRETQYFGPGTRLLVL.

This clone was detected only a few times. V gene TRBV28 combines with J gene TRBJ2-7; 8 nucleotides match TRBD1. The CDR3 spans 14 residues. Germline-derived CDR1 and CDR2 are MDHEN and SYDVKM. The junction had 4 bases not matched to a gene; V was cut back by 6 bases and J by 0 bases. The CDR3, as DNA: TGTGCCAGCAGCGGGGACAGGAGCTCCTACGAGCAGTACTTC. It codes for CASSGDRSSYEQYF.

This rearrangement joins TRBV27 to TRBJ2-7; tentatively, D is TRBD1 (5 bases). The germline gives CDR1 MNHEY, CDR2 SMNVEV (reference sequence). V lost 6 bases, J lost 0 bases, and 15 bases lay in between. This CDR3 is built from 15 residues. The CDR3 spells CASSPGSTFSYEQYF. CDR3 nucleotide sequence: TGTGCCAGCAGCCCAGGGTCTACCTTCTCCTACGAGCAGTACTTC.

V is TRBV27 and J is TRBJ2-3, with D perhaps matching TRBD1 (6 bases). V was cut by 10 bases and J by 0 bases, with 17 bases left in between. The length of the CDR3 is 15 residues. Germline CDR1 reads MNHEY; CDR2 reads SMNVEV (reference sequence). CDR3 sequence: CANSRGSPSTDTQYF. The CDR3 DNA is TGTGCCAACAGCAGGGGTAGCCCTAGCACAGATACGCAGTATTTT.

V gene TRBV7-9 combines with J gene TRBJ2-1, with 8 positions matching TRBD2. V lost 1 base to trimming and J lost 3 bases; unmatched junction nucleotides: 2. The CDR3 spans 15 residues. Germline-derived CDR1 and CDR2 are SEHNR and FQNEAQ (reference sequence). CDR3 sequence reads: CASSLVLAGYNEQFF. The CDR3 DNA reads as TGTGCCAGCAGCTTAGTTCTAGCGGGCTACAATGAGCAGTTCTTC.

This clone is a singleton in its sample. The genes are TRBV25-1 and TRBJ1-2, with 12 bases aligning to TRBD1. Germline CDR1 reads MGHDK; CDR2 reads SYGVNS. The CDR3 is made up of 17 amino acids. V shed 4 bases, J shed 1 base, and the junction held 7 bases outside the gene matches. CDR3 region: CASSAWDRGRGNYGYTF. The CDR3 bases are TGTGCCAGCAGTGCCTGGGACAGGGGGCGAGGTAACTATGGCTACACCTTC.

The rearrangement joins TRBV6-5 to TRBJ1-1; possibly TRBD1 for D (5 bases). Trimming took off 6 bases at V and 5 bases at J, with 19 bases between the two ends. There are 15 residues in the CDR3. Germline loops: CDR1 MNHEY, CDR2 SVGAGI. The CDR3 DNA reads TGTGCCAGCAGCCGACCCGGGGGGTCTTTTACTGAAGCTTTCTTT. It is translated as CASSRPGGSFTEAFF.

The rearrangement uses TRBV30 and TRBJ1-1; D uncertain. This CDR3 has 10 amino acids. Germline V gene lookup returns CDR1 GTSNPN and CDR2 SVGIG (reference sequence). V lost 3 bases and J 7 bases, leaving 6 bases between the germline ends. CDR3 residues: CAWSQIEAFF. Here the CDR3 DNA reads TGTGCCTGGAGCCAAATTGAAGCTTTCTTT.

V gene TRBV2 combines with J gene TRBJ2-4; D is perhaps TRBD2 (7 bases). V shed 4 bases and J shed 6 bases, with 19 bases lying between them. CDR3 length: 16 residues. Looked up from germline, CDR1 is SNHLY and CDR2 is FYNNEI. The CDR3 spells CASSGGQGRGLNIQYF. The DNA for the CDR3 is TGTGCCAGCAGTGGGGGGCAGGGGCGGGGGTTAAACATTCAGTACTTC.

CDR3 sequence reads: CASTTTSGRAADTQYF. The DNA of the CDR3 is TGTGCCAGTACCACGACTAGCGGGAGGGCCGCAGATACGCAGTATTTT. This chain connects TRBV19 to TRBJ2-3; 14 bases align to TRBD2. V shed 7 bases and J 4 bases; nucleotides not matched to a gene: 7. The CDR3 covers 16 residues. CDR1 LNHDA and CDR2 SQIVND come from the germline V gene (reference sequence). Complete variable domain (other parts from reference TRBV19 and TRBJ2-3): DGGITQSPKYLFRKEGQNVTLSCEQNLNHDAMYWYRQDPGQGLRLIYYSQIVNDFQKGDIAEGYSVSREKKESFPLTVTSAQKNPTAFYLCASTTTSGRAADTQYFGPGTRLTVL.

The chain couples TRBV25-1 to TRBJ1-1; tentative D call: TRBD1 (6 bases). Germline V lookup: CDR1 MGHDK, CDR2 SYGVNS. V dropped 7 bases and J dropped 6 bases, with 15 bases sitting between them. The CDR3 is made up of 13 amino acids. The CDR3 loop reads CASKVGARAEAFF. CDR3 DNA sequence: TGTGCCAGCAAGGTGGGGGCGCGGGCTGAAGCTTTCTTT. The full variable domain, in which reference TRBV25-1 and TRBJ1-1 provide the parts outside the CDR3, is EADIYQTPRYLVIGTGKKITLECSQTMGHDKMYWYQQDPGMELHLIHYSYGVNSTEKGDLSSESTVSRIRTEHFPLTLESARPSHTSQYLCASKVGARAEAFFGQGTRLTVV.

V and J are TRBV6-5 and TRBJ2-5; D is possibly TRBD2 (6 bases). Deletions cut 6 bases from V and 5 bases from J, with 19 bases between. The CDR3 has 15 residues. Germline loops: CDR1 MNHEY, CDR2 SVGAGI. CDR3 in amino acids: CASSPLNSGRETQYF. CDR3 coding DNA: TGTGCCAGCAGCCCTCTTAATAGCGGAAGGGAGACCCAGTACTTC.

The CDR3 loop is CASSQDEGKQFF. For the CDR3, the DNA is TGCGCCAGCAGCCAAGATGAGGGTAAGCAGTTCTTC. The chain recombines TRBV4-3 with TRBJ2-1; D might be TRBD2 (5 bases). The germline V and J ends were trimmed by 0 bases and 11 bases, with 8 bases remaining between them. Germline values: CDR1 LGHNA, CDR2 YSLEER. CDR3 length: 12 amino acids.

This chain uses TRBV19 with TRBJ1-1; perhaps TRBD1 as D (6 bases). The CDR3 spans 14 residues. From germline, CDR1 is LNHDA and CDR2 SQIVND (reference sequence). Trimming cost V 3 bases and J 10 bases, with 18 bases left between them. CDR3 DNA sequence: TGTGCCAGTAGTATTGCCAGGGGTAGAGGGGGAGCTTTCTTT. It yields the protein CASSIARGRGGAFF.

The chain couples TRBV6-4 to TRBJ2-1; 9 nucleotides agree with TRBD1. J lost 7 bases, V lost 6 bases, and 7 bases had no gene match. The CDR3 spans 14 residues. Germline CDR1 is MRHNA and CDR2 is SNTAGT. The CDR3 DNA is TGTGCCAGCAGCCACGACAGGGGGGGGAATGAGCAGTTCTTC. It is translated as CASSHDRGGNEQFF.

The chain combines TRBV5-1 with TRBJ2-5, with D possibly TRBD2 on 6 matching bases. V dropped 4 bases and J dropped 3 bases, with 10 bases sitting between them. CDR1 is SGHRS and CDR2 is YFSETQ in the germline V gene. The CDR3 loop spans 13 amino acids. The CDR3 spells CASSGGVKETQYF. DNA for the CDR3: TGCGCCAGCAGCGGCGGGGTGAAAGAGACCCAGTACTTC.

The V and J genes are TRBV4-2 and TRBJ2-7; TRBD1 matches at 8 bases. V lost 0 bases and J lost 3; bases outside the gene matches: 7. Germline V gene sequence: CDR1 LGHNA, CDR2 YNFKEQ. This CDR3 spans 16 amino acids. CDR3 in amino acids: CASSQDVGQGGYEQYF. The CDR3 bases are TGTGCCAGCAGCCAAGATGTCGGACAGGGTGGCTACGAGCAGTACTTC.

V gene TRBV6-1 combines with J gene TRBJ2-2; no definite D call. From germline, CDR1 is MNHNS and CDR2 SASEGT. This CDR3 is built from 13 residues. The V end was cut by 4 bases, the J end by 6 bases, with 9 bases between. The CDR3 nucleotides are TGTGCCAGCAGTGGATCATGGCCCGGGGAGCTGTTTTTT. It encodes CASSGSWPGELFF.

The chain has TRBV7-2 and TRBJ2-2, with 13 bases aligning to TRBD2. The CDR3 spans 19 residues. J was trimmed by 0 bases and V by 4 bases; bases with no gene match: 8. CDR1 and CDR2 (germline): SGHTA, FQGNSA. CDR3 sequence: CASSSRTSGGPTNTGELFF. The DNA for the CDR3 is TGTGCCAGCAGCTCGCGGACTAGCGGGGGTCCGACGAACACCGGGGAGCTGTTTTTT.

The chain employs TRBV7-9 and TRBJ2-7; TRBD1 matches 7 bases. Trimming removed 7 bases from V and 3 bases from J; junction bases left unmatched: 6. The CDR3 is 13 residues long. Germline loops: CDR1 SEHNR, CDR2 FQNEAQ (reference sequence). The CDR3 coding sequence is TGTGCCAGCAATAAGGGACAGTTCTACGAGCAGTACTTC. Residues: CASNKGQFYEQYF.

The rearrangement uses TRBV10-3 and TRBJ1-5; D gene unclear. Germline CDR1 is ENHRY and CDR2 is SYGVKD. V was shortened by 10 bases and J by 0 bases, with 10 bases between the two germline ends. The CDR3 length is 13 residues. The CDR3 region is CATRSGSNQPQHF. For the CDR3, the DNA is TGTGCCACCCGGTCGGGTAGCAATCAGCCCCAGCATTTT.

CDR3 sequence: CAWGQTGPEAFF. The DNA of the CDR3 is TGTGCCTGGGGGCAGACAGGGCCTGAAGCTTTCTTT. The V and J genes are TRBV30 and TRBJ1-1, with 7 positions matching TRBD1. The germline V gene has CDR1 GTSNPN and CDR2 SVGIG (reference sequence). With 5 bases clipped from V and 6 bases from J, the junction kept 6 bases outside the gene matches. CDR3 length: 12 amino acids.

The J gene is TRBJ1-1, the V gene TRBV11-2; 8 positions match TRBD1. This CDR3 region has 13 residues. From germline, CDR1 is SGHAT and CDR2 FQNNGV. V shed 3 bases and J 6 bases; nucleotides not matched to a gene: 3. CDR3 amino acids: CASSFTDRAEAFF. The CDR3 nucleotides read TGTGCCAGCAGCTTTACGGACAGGGCTGAAGCTTTCTTT.

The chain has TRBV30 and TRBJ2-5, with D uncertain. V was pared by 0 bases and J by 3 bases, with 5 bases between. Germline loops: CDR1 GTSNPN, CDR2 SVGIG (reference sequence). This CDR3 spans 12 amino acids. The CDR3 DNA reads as TGTGCCTGGAGTGTATCTGAAGAGACCCAGTACTTC. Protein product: CAWSVSEETQYF.

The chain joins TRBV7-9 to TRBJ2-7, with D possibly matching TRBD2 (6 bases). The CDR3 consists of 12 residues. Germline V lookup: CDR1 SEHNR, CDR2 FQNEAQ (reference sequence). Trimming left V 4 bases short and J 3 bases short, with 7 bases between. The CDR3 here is CASSSTSYEQYF. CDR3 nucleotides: TGTGCCAGCAGCTCGACTAGCTACGAGCAGTACTTC.

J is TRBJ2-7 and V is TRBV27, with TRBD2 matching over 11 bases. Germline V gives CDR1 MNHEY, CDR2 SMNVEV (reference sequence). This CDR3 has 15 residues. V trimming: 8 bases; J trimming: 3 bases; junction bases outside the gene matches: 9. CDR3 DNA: TGTGCCAGCTCCACCGGGACTAGCGGATTCTACGAGCAGTACTTC. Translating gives CASSTGTSGFYEQYF.